This T cell receptor beta chain was sequenced during a study of response to subunit inactivated influenza vaccine. Notes on the study in general: Few additional T cells are recruited per seasonal influenza vaccination, authors suggested.

One entry per CDR3 protein results from TCRdb running MiXCR on the RT-PCR reads. The data hold 530,000 or so distinct CDR3 sequences, with 14% observed a single time. The CDR3 is 15 amino acids. The germline V and J ends were trimmed by 3 bases and 0 bases, with 9 bases remaining between them. The germline CDR1 and CDR2 sequences are SGHTA and FQGNSA. The table lists this clonotype with a few counts. Its target is unknown. This chain uses TRBV7-2 with TRBJ2-1; D ambiguous. The clonotype was recovered from a man in his fifties who received an inactivated influenza vaccine. Sequencing used PBMCs from blood, obtained 11 to 12 days after vaccination. The CDR3: CASSFGPYSYNEQFF. The CDR3 bases are TGTGCCAGCAGCTTCGGACCTTACTCCTACAATGAGCAGTTCTTC.